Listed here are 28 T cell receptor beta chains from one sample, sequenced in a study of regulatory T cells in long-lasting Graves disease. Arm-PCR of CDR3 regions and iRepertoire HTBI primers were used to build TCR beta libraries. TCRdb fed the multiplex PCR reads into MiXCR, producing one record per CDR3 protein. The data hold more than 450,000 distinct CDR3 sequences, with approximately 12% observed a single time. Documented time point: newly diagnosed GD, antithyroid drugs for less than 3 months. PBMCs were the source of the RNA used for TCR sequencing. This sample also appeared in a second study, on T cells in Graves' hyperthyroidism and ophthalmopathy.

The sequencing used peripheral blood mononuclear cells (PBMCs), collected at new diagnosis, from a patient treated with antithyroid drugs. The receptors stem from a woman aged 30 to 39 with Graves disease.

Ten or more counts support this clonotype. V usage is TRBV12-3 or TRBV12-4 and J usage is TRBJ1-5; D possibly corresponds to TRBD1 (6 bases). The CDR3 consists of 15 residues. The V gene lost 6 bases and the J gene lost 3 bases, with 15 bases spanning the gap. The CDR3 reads CASSYTSGANQPQHF. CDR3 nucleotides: TGTGCCAGCAGCTATACTTCAGGGGCCAATCAGCCCCAGCATTTT.

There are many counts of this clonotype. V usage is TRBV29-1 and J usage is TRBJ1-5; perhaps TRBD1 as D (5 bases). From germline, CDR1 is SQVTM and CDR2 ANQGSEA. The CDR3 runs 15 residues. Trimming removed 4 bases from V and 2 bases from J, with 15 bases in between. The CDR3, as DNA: TGCAGCGTTGGTATCTCCAGGGTAGGCAATCAGCCCCAGCATTTT. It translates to CSVGISRVGNQPQHF.

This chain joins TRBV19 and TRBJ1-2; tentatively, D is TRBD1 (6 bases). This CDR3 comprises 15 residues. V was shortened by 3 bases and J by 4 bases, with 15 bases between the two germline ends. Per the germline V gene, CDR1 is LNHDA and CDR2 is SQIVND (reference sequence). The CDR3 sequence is CASSIGFGQPYGYTF. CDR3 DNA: TGTGCCAGTAGTATTGGGTTTGGACAGCCCTATGGCTACACCTTC. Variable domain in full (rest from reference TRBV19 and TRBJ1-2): DGGITQSPKYLFRKEGQNVTLSCEQNLNHDAMYWYRQDPGQGLRLIYYSQIVNDFQKGDIAEGYSVSREKKESFPLTVTSAQKNPTAFYLCASSIGFGQPYGYTFGSGTRLTVV.

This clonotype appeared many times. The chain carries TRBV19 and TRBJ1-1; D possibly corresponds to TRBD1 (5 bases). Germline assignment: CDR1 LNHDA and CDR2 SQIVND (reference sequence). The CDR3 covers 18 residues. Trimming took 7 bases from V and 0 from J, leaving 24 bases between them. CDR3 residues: CASTRRQGEWTMNTEAFF. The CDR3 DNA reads TGTGCCAGTACAAGGCGGCAGGGCGAGTGGACCATGAACACTGAAGCTTTCTTT.

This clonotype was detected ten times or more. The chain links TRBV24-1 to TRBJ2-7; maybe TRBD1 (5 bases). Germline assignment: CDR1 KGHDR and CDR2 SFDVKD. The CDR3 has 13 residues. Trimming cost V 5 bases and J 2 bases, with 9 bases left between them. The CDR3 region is CATSATETYEQYF. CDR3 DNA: TGTGCCACCAGTGCGACAGAGACCTACGAGCAGTACTTC.

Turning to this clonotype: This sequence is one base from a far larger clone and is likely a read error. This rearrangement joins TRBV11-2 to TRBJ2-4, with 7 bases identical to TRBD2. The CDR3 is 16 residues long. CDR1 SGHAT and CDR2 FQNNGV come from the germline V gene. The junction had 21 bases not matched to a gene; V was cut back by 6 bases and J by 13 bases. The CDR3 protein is CASRPAGGRPYNEQYF. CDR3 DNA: TGTGCCAGCAGGCCGGCCGGCGGGAGACCCTACAATGAGCAGTACTTC.

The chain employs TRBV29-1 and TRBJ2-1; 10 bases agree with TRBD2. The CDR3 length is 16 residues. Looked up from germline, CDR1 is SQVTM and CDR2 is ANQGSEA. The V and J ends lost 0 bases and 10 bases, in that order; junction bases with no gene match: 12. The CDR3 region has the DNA TGCAGCGTTGAAGATTGGGGGGCTAGCGGGAGTAGCGAGCAGTTCTTC. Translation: CSVEDWGASGSSEQFF.

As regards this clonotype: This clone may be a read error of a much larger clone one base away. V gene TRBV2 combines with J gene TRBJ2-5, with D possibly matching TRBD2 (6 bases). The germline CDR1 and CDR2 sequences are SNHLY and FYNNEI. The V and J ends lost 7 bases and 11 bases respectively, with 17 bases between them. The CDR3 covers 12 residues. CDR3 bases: TGTGCCAGCAACCGACTCGGAGGGAAGCAGTACTTC. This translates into CASNRLGGKQYF.

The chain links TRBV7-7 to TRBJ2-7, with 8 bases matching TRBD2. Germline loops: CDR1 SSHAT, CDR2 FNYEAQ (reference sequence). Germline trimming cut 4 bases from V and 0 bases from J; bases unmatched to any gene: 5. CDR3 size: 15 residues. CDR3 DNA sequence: TGTGCCAGCAGCTCGACTAGCGCGAGCTCCTACGAGCAGTACTTC. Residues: CASSSTSASSYEQYF.

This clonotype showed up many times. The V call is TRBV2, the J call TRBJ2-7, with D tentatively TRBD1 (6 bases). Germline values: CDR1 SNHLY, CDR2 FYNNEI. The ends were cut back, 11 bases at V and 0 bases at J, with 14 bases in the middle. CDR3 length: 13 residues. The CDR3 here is CAGVQGDSYEQYF. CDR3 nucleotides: TGTGCCGGTGTACAGGGAGACTCCTACGAGCAGTACTTC.

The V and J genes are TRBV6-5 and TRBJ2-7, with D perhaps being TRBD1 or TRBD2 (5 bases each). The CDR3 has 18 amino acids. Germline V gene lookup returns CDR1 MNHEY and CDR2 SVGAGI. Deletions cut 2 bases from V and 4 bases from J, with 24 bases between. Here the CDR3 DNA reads TGTGCCAGCAGTTACAAGCTGTTCGGAACACGAGGGGTTTACGAGCAGTACTTC. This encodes CASSYKLFGTRGVYEQYF.

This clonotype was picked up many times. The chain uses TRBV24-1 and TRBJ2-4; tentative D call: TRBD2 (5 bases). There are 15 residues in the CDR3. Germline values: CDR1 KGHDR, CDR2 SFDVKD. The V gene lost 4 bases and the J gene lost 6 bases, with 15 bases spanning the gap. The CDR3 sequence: CATSDPVRGANIQYF. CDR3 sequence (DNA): TGTGCCACCAGTGACCCCGTACGGGGTGCAAACATTCAGTACTTC.

CDR3 region: CASSLGQDTEQFF. The CDR3 bases are TGTGCCAGCAGTTTGGGGCAGGACACCGAGCAGTTCTTC. The chain recombines TRBV7-9 with TRBJ2-1; tentatively, D is TRBD1 (5 bases). Germline V lookup: CDR1 SEHNR, CDR2 FQNEAQ (reference sequence). The CDR3 contains 13 residues. V lost 6 bases to trimming and J lost 10 bases, with 16 bases between them.

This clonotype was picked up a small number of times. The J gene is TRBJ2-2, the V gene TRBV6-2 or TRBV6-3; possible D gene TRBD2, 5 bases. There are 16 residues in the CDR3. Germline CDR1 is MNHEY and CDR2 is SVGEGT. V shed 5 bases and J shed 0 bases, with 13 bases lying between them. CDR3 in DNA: TGTGCCAGCAGTGAAGCGGCAGGTACGAACACCGGGGAGCTGTTTTTT. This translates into CASSEAAGTNTGELFF.

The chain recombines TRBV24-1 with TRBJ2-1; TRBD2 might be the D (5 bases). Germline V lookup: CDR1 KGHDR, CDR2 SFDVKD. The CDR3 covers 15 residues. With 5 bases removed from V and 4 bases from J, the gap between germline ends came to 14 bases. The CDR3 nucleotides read TGTGCCACCAGTGTGGGGAAGTCGGGATACAATGAGCAGTTCTTC. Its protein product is CATSVGKSGYNEQFF.

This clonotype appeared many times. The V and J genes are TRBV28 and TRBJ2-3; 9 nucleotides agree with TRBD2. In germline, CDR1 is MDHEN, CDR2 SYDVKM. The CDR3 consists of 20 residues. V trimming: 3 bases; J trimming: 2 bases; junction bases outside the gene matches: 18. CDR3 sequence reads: CASSFVPGVIAGDYTDTQYF. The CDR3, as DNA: TGTGCCAGCAGTTTCGTCCCAGGGGTGATAGCGGGAGACTACACAGATACGCAGTATTTT. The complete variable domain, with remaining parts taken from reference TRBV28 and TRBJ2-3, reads DVKVTQSSRYLVKRTGEKVFLECVQDMDHENMFWYRQDPGLGLRLIYFSYDVKMKEKGDIPEGYSVSREKKERFSLILESASTNQTSMYLCASSFVPGVIAGDYTDTQYFGPGTRLTVL.

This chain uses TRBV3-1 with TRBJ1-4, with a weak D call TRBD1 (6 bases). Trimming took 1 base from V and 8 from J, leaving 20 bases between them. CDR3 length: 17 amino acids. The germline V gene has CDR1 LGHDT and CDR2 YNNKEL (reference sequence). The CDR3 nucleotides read TGTGCCAGCAGCCAAGTTGGGGAAAACAGGGATGGGGAAAAACTGTTTTTT. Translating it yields CASSQVGENRDGEKLFF.

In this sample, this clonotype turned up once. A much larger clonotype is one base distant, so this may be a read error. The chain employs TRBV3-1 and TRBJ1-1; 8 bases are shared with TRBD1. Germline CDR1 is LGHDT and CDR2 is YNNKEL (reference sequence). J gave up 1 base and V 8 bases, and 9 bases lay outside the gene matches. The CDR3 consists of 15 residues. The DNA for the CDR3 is TGTGCCAGCGGCCCAGCTGACAGGGGGAACACTGAAGCTTTCTTT. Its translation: CASGPADRGNTEAFF.

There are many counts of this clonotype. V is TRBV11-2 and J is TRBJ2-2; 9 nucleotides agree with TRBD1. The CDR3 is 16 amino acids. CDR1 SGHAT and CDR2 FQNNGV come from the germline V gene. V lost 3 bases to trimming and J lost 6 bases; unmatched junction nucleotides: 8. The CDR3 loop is CASSLYRGPRAGELFF. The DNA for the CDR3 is TGTGCCAGCAGCTTGTACAGGGGGCCGAGGGCCGGGGAGCTGTTTTTT.

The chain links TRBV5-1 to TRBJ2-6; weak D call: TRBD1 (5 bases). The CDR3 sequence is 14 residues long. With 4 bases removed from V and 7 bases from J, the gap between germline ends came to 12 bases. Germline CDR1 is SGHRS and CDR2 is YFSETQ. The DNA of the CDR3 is TGCGCCAGCAGCCCCTTAGGGGCAGCCAACGTCCTGACTTTC. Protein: CASSPLGAANVLTF.

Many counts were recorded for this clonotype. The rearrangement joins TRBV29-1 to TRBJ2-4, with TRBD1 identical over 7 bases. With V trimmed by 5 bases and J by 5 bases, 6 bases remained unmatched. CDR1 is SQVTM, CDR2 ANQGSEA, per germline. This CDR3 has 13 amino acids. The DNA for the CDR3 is TGCAGCGTTCTTACCGGGACAGAAAACATTCAGTACTTC. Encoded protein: CSVLTGTENIQYF.

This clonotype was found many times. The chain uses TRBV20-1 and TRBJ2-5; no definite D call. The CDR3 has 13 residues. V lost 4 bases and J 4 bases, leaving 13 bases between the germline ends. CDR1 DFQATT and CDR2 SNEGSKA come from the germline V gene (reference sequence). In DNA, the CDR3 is TGCAGTGCTATTCATCTGGGAAGAGAGACCCAGTACTTC. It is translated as CSAIHLGRETQYF.

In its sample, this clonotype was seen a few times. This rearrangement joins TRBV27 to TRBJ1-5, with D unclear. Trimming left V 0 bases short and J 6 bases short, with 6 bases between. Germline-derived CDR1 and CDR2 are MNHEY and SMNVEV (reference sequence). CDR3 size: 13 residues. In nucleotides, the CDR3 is TGTGCCAGCAGTTTATCGACGGGTCAGCCCCAGCATTTT. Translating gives CASSLSTGQPQHF.

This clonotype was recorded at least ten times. This CDR3 reads CASSPGWGAQYF. The CDR3 nucleotides read TGTGCCAGCAGTCCAGGATGGGGGGCCCAGTACTTC. The V and J genes are TRBV27 and TRBJ2-5; weak D call: TRBD2 (6 bases). V was cut by 5 bases and J by 9 bases, with 13 bases left in between. Germline V gene sequence: CDR1 MNHEY, CDR2 SMNVEV (reference sequence). The CDR3 sequence is 12 residues long.

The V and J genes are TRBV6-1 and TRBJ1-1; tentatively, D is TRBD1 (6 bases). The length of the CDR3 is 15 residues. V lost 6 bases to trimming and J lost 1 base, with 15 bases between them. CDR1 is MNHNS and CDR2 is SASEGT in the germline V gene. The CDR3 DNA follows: TGTGCCAGCAGCCTCCGGACAGCCACGAACACTGAAGCTTTCTTT. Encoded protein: CASSLRTATNTEAFF.

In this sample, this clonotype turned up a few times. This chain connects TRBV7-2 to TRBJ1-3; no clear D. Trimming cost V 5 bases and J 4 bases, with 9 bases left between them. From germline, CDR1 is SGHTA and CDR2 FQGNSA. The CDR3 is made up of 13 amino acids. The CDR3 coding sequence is TGTGCCAGCAGCCCATTACAAGGAAACACCATATATTTT. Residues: CASSPLQGNTIYF.

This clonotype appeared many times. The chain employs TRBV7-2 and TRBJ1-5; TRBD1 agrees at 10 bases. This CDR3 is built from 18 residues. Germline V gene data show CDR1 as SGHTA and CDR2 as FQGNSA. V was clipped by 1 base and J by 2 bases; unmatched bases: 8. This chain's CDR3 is CASSLGRDRGLRNQPQHF. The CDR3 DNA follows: TGTGCCAGCAGCTTAGGGAGGGACAGGGGTCTTCGCAATCAGCCCCAGCATTTT.

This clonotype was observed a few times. DNA of the CDR3: TGTGCCAGCAGCCCCTACAGGGTGGGGGAAAAACTGTTTTTT. Residues: CASSPYRVGEKLFF. The chain uses TRBV7-9 and TRBJ1-4; D might be TRBD1 (6 bases). The CDR3 length is 14 residues. Looked up from germline, CDR1 is SEHNR and CDR2 is FQNEAQ (reference sequence). With 5 bases removed from V and 8 bases from J, the gap between germline ends came to 15 bases.